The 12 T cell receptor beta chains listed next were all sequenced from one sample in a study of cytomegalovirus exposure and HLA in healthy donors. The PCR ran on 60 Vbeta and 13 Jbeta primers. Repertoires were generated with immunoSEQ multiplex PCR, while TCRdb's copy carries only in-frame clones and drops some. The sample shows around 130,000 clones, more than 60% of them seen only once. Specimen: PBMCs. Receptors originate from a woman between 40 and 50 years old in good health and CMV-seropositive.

The CDR3 region has the DNA TGTGCCAGCACTCGGGACACAATCTCCGAAGCTTTCTTT. It codes for CASTRDTISEAFF. The chain links TRBV2 to TRBJ1-1; possible D gene TRBD1, 6 bases. The CDR3 loop spans 13 amino acids. CDR1 SNHLY and CDR2 FYNNEI come from the germline V gene. Trimming pared 7 bases from V and 8 bases from J, leaving 17 bases between.

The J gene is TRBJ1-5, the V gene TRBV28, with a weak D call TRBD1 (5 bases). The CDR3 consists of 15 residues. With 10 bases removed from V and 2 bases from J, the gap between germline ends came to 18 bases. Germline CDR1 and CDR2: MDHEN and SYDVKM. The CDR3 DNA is TGTGCCACCTCAGGGTCGGGGGAAGGCAATCAGCCCCAGCATTTT. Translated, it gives CATSGSGEGNQPQHF.

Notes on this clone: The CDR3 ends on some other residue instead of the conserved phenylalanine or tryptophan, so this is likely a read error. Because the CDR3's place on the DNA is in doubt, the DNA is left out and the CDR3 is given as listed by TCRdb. This CDR3 reads CASRRSVKI. The chain links TRBV6-4 to TRBJ2-7; the table gives TRBD2 as D, unverified against the DNA. CDR1 MRHNA and CDR2 SNTAGT come from the germline V gene. 9 amino acids form the CDR3, both terminal residues included.

The CDR3 sequence is CASSGPGLAYEQYF. The CDR3 DNA reads as TGTGCCAGCAGCGGACCGGGACTAGCCTACGAGCAGTACTTC. The gene calls are TRBV5-4 and TRBJ2-7; 8 bases map to TRBD2. After removal of 4 bases from V and 2 bases from J, the junction contained 5 bases not matched to a gene. Germline CDR1 is SGHNT and CDR2 is YYREEE (reference sequence). The CDR3 is 14 amino acids. The full variable domain, in which reference TRBV5-4 and TRBJ2-7 provide the parts outside the CDR3, is ETGVTQSPTHLIKTRGQQVTLRCSSQSGHNTVSWYQQALGQGPQFIFQYYREEENGRGNFPPRFSGLQFPNYSSELNVNALELDDSALYLCASSGPGLAYEQYFGPGTRLTVT.

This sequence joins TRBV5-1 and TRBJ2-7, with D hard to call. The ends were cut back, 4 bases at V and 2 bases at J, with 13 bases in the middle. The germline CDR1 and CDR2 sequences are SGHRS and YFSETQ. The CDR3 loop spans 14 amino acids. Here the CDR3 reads CASSPGAEPYEQYF. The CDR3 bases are TGCGCCAGCAGCCCCGGCGCGGAACCCTACGAGCAGTACTTC. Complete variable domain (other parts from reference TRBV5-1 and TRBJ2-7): KAGVTQTPRYLIKTRGQQVTLSCSPISGHRSVSWYQQTPGQGLQFLFEYFSETQRNKGNFPGRFSGRQFSNSRSEMNVSTLELGDSALYLCASSPGAEPYEQYFGPGTRLTVT.

The CDR3 spells CASSDGGGSLGKLFF. CDR3 DNA sequence: TGTGCCAGCAGTGACGGGGGGGGCTCCCTAGGAAAACTGTTTTTT. The chain couples TRBV6-6 to TRBJ1-4; TRBD1 is a possible D gene (6 bases). CDR3 length equals 15 residues. V lost 5 bases and J 10 bases, leaving 20 bases between the germline ends. Germline CDR1 MNHNY, CDR2 SVGAGI (reference sequence).

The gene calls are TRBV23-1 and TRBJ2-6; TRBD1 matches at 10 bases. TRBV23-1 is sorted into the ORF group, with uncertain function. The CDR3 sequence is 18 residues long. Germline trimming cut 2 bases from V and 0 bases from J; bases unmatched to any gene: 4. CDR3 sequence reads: CASSQTGTGDSGANVLTF. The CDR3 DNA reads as TGCGCCAGCAGTCAAACCGGGACAGGGGACTCTGGGGCCAACGTCCTGACTTTC.

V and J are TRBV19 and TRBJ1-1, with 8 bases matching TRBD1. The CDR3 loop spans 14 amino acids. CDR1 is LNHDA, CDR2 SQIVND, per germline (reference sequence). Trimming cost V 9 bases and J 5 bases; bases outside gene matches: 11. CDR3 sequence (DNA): TGTGCCAGCGAAAAGAACAGGGGGGCTACTGAAGCTTTCTTT. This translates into CASEKNRGATEAFF.

Here the CDR3 reads CASSWGGYEQYF. In nucleotides, the CDR3 is TGTGCCAGCAGTTGGGGGGGATACGAGCAGTACTTC. This chain links TRBV5-6 with TRBJ2-7, with 7 bases lining up with TRBD2. The junction had 3 bases not matched to a gene; V was cut back by 5 bases and J by 4 bases. From germline, CDR1 is SGHDT and CDR2 YYEEEE. CDR3 length: 12 residues.

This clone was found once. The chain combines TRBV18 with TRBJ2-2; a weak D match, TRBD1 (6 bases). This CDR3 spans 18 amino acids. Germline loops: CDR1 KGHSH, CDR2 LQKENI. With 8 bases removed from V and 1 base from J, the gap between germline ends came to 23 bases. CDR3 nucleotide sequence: TGTGCCAGCCAACAAACTTCGACAGGCTGGGGGAACACCGGGGAGCTGTTTTTT. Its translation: CASQQTSTGWGNTGELFF. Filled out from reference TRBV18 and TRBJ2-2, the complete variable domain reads NAGVMQNPRHLVRRRGQEARLRCSPMKGHSHVYWYRQLPEEGLKFMVYLQKENIIDESGMPKERFSAEFPKEGPSILRIQQVVRGDSAAYFCASQQTSTGWGNTGELFFGEGSRLTVL.

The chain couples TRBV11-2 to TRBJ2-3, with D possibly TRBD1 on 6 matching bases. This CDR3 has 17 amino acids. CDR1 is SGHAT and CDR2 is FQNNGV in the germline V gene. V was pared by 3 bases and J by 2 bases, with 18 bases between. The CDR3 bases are TGTGCCAGCAGCTTTCGGGGCAGGGGTGCCCCCACAGATACGCAGTATTTT. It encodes CASSFRGRGAPTDTQYF.

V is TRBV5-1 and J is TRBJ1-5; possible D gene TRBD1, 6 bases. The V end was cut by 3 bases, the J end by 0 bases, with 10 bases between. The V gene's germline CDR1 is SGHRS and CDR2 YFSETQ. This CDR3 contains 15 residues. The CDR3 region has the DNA TGCGCCAGCAGCTACGCAGGGGATAGCAATCAGCCCCAGCATTTT. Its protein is CASSYAGDSNQPQHF.